This section outlines one TCR beta chain sequence together with its context. What this receptor recognizes is not known. No base-level quality is on record; no much larger clone is a single base apart. The data stem from a study of CD8 T cells in ankylosing spondylitis (dated by TCRdb to 2016 to 2017). Study-level background: To find TCR variants linked to disease, the study profiled T cell receptor beta repertoires in ankylosing spondylitis patients and healthy donors. The full study cohort comprised around 25 ankylosing spondylitis patients and 110 or so healthy donors. Peripheral blood was sampled, and synovial fluid was also collected from ankylosing spondylitis patients.

The CDR3 goes from the cysteine to the phenylalanine over 15 residues. The CDR3 DNA has 45 bases and is translated from base 1. CDR1 and CDR2 are read off the germline V gene as SGHVS and FQNEAQ. Trimming accounts for 5 bases at V and 1 base at J, while the number of junction bases matched to no gene is 8. Synovial fluid samples and blood samples obtained from the same ankylosing spondylitis patients were matched. Sequencing used an Illumina HiSeq 2500. Quantitative 5'-RACE with molecular barcodes was used to prepare TCR beta libraries. In the paper's pipeline: A new computational method, built on a probabilistic model of VDJ rearrangement, was used to identify disease-linked TCR variants. Starting from the raw public reads, TCRdb applied fastp trimming at Q25, assembled clones with MiXCR and retained in-frame beta chains. Each CDR3 protein appears once, grouped with its most common genes and DNA. These V and J calls originate from TCRdb's pipeline instead of the authors' own analysis. This sample lists about 160,000 distinct CDR3 sequences; roughly 44% were detected once. The ten most abundant clones make up over 12% of the sample.

The paper's findings and limits, for the study overall: A CD8+ phenotype was shown by the disease-linked clones, which were found at relatively low frequencies in peripheral blood. The disease-linked clones were reported to be significantly enriched in matched synovial fluid samples from ankylosing spondylitis patients. Some of the motif variants had been reported before in the synovial fluid and blood of reactive arthritis patients, a finding that suggests common disease-initiation mechanisms. Blood from ankylosing spondylitis patients appeared to be characterized by a TCR beta motif made up of eight highly homologous amino acid variants.

The clonotype originates from a male donor with ankylosing spondylitis. Recombination joined TRBV7-8 with TRBJ2-7, with 7 bases matching TRBD2. The sample consisted of synovial fluid, either unsorted or a sorted T cell fraction (not recorded which). The CDR3 here reads CASSHAGGSSYEQYF. DNA sequence: TGTGCCAGCAGCCACGCTGGCGGGAGTTCCTACGAGCAGTACTTC.